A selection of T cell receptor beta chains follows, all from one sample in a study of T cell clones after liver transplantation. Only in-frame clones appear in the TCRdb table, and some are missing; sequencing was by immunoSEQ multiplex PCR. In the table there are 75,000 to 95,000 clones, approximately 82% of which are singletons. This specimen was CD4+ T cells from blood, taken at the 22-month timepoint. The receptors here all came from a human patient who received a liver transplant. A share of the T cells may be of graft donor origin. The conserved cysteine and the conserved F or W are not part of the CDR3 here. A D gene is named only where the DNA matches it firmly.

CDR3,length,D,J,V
ASSHPTVMNTEAF,13,NA,TRBJ1-1,TRBV10-2
ATRRGREEVYEQY,13,NA,TRBJ2-7,TRBV6-1
ASSVVTPSETSTDTQY,16,NA,TRBJ2-3,TRBV9
ASSSDRAQETQY,12,TRBD1,TRBJ2-5,TRBV7-9
ASSQVAGDTRNEQF,14,TRBD2,TRBJ2-1,TRBV4-2
AISESVGESLH,11,NA,TRBJ1-6,TRBV10-3
AWRGRGGETQY,11,NA,TRBJ2-5,TRBV30
ASSFRRGENNEQF,13,TRBD2,TRBJ2-1,TRBV27
ASTTQGGDGYT,11,NA,TRBJ1-2,TRBV9
ASSLGVLAGADTGELF,16,TRBD2,TRBJ2-2,TRBV7-2
ASTRGGRDKNIQY,13,TRBD2,TRBJ2-4,TRBV6-5
ASSIRQGGNTEAF,13,TRBD1,TRBJ1-1,TRBV5-1
AAGRKGTDTQY,11,NA,TRBJ2-3,TRBV25-1
ASSSGGETGELF,12,TRBD2,TRBJ2-2,TRBV4-3
ASSSGGDTQY,10,TRBD2,TRBJ2-3,TRBV6-5
ASSTIEGLGYEQY,13,NA,TRBJ2-7,TRBV11-2
AIGETGNKGTYEQY,14,TRBD1,TRBJ2-7,TRBV10-3
ASSLTGVTDTQY,12,TRBD1,TRBJ2-3,TRBV5-1
ASSERYEQY,9,NA,TRBJ2-7,TRBV6-1
ASSLDSNSYNEQF,13,NA,TRBJ2-1,TRBV19
ASPPLGAGNQPQH,13,NA,TRBJ1-5,TRBV5-3
ASSLTPALGGQRSGANVLT,19,NA,TRBJ2-6,TRBV5-1
ASSFPRVGSYEQY,13,NA,TRBJ2-7,TRBV7-2
ASSPGQSYGYT,11,TRBD1,TRBJ1-2,TRBV6-5
ASSFSWAETGELF,13,NA,TRBJ2-2,TRBV27
ASSPPGTNEKLF,12,NA,TRBJ1-4,TRBV19
ASGLGDGVNYGYT,13,NA,TRBJ1-2,TRBV12-5
ASILQERGGEAF,12,NA,TRBJ1-1,TRBV6-6
ASSYSKGSYNEQF,13,NA,TRBJ2-1,TRBV6-5
ASSPGGVRGAQY,12,TRBD2,TRBJ2-5,TRBV5-1
ASSRDANEKLF,11,NA,TRBJ1-4,TRBV5-4
ASKTGMETQY,10,TRBD1,TRBJ2-5,TRBV6-5
ATFPQGEGYGYT,12,TRBD1,TRBJ1-2,TRBV6-5
ASRRILAGGPQAGELF,16,TRBD2,TRBJ2-2,TRBV28
ASSPPWGMNTEAF,13,NA,TRBJ1-1,TRBV18
ASSISRGTGVHYGYT,15,TRBD1,TRBJ1-2,TRBV19
SAADYEQF,8,NA,TRBJ2-1,TRBV20-1
AISDGNMNTEAF,12,NA,TRBJ1-1,TRBV10-3
ASSTGTGGETQY,12,TRBD1,TRBJ2-5,TRBV6-6
ASSPLARADTQY,12,NA,TRBJ2-3,TRBV4-2
ASSAAGTQY,9,NA,TRBJ2-3,TRBV2
ASSLAPGTEAF,11,NA,TRBJ1-1,TRBV7-2